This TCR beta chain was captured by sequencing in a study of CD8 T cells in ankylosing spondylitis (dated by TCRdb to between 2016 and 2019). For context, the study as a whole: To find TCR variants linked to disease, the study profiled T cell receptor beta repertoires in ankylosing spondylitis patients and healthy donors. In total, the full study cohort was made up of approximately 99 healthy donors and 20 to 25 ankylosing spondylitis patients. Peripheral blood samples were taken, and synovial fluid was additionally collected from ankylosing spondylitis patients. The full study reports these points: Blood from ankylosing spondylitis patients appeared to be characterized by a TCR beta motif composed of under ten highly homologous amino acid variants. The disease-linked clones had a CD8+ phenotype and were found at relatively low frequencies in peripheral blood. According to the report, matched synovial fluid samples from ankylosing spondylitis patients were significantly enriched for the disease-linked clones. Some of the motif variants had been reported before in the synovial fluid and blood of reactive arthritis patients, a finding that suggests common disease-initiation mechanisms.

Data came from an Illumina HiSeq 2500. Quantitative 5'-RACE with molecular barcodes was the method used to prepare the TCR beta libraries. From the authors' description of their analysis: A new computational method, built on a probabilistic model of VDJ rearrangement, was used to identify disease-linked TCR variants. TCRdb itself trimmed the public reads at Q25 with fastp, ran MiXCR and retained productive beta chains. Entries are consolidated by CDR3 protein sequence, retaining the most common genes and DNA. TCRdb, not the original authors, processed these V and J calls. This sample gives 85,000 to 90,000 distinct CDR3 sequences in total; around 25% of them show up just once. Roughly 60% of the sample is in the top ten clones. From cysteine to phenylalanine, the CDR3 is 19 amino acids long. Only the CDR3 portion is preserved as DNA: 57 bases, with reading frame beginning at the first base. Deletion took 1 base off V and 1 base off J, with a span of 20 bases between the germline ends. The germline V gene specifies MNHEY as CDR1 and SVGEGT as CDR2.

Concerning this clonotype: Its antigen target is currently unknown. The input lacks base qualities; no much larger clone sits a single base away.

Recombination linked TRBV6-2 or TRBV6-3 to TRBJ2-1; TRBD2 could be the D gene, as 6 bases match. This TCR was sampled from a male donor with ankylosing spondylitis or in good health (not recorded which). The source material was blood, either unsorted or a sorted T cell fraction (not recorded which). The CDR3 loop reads CASSYLVWREQTSYNEQFF. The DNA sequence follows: TGTGCCAGCAGTTACTTGGTTTGGAGGGAGCAGACATCCTACAATGAGCAGTTCTTC.